This T cell receptor (beta chain) was profiled in a study of T cells after yellow fever vaccination (dated by TCRdb to the late 2010s). Context from the whole study: The SMART-Seq v4 Ultra Low Input RNA kit was used to prepare libraries from fractions with low cell numbers. Bulk TCR alpha and beta repertoires were sequenced longitudinally to track T-cell clones before and after primary and booster YFV17D yellow fever vaccination. Two healthy male donors, one aged 18 to 29 and one aged 30 to 40 years, were included in the cohort. Blood was drawn at multiple timepoints before and after primary and secondary immunization, with bulk PBMC replicates and cell subsets isolated. The study at large found these results: The secondary T-cell response was weaker than the primary response but faster, peaking on day 5 instead of day 15. Most clones expanded after primary vaccination were re-detected after the booster (just under 97% of CD4 and around 88% of CD8), suggesting broad memory maintenance. Computational filtering was needed because FACS-sorted repertoires could contain abundant contaminating clonotypes from the bulk population. A small fraction of clonotypes appeared in both the CD4 and CD8 compartments, likely as a result of convergent recombination. Because only a couple of donors were included in the study, the extent to which the findings can be generalized is limited.

There are 16 amino acids in the CDR3, from cysteine to phenylalanine inclusive. Solely the CDR3 DNA is kept, with 48 bases framed from the first base. V trim: 6 bases; J trim: 5 bases; unmatched bases: 7. The treatment or condition label for this specimen denotes: live attenuated yellow fever vaccine strain. PBMCs were isolated from peripheral blood using a standard Ficoll-Paque protocol. Dynabeads CD4 and CD8 positive selection kits were used to isolate CD4 and CD8 T-cell fractions. TriZol was used to extract RNA from bulk PBMCs, from CD4 and CD8 fractions, and from dextramer-positive and dextramer-negative fractions. Turning to this clonotype: The specificity of this receptor is unknown. Base-call qualities are not available, and no considerably larger clone is one nucleotide away.

TCR cDNA was synthesized by 5'RACE template switching, through which a universal primer site and unique molecular identifiers were introduced. Priming for cDNA synthesis came from both the TCR alpha and TCR beta constant segments. Library amplification used two PCR steps, and the second PCR step added sample barcodes and sequencing adapters. Sequencing of libraries was performed on Illumina HiSeq 2500 (2x100 bp) or NovaSeq (2x150 bp). On the authors' methods: MIGEC handled demultiplexing of reads and collapsing into UMI consensus sequences, while MiXCR performed V(D)J alignment. Clonotypes responding to the vaccine were identified with edgeR on replicate PBMC samples, with the criteria of FDR below 0.01 and a log2 fold change above 5 up to day 15. Each bulk clonotype received a CD4 or CD8 identity based on whether the sequenced CD4 or CD8 repertoire contained that clonotype at higher abundance. TCRdb redid the processing of the public reads, applying fastp at Q25 and MiXCR, and retained in-frame beta chains. Rows with a matching CDR3 protein are joined into one entry that keeps the most common DNA and genes. These V and J calls originate from TCRdb's pipeline instead of the authors' own analysis. Present in this sample are tens of thousands of distinct CDR3 sequences, around 7.3% of which were seen just once. The ten largest clones take up around 45% of the sample.

The TCR was taken from a young man who received the YFV17D yellow fever vaccine. The chain joins TRBV12-3 or TRBV12-4 to TRBJ2-2; TRBD2 agrees with 12 junctional bases. The input for sequencing was CD8+ T cells sorted from PBMCs, taken on the day of the yellow fever booster vaccination. The base sequence is TGTGCCAGCAGCCCCGGACTAGCGGGACATACCGGGGAGCTGTTTTTT. It translates to CASSPGLAGHTGELFF.